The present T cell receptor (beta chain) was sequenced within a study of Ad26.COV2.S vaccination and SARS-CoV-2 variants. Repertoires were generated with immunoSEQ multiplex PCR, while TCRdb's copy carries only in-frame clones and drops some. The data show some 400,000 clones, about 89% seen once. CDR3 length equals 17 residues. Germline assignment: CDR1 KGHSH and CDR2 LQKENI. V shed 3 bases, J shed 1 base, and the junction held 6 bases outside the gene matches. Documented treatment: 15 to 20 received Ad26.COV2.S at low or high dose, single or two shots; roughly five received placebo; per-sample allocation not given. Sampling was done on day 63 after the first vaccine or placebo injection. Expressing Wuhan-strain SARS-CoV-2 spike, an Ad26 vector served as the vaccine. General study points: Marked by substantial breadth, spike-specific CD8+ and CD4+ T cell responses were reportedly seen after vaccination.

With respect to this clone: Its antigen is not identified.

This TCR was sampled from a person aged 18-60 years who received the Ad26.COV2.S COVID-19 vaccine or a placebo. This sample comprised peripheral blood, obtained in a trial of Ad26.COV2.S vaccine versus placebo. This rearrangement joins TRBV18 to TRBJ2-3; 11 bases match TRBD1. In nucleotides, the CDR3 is TGTGCCAGCTCACCCCAAGGGACAGGGGGGGGCACAGATACGCAGTATTTT. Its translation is CASSPQGTGGGTDTQYF.